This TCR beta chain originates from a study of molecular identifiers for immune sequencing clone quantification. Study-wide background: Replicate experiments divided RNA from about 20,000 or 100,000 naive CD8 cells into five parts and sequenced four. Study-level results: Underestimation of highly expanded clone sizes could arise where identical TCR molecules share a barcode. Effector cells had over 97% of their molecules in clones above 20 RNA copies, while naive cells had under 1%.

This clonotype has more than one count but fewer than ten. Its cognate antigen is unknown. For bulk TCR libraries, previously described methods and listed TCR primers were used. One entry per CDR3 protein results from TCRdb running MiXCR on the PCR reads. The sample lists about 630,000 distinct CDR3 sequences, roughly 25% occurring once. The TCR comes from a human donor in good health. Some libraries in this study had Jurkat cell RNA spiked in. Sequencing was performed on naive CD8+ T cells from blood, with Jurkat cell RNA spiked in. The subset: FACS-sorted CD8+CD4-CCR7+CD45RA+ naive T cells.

The CDR3 DNA reads TGTGCCAGCAGCTGGGACACGGCGAACACTGAAGCTTTCTTT. This sequence encodes CASSWDTANTEAFF. This chain uses TRBV5-4 with TRBJ1-1; maybe TRBD1 (6 bases). Trimming removed 3 bases from V and 1 base from J, with 10 bases in between. Germline V CDR1 and CDR2: SGHNT, YYREEE (reference sequence). CDR3 length: 14 amino acids.